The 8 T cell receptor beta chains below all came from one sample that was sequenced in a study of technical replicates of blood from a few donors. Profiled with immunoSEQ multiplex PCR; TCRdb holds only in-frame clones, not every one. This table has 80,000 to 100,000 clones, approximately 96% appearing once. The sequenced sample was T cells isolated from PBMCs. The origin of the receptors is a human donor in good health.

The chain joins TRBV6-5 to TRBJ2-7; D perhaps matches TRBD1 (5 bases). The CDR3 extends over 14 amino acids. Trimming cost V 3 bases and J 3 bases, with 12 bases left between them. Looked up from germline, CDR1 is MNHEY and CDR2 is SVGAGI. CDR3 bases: TGTGCCAGCAGTTATACAGGTAACGGCTACGAGCAGTACTTC. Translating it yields CASSYTGNGYEQYF.

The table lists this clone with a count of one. CDR3 sequence (DNA): TGTGCCAGCAGCTTCTCCCGAACGGGGACTGAAGCTTTCTTT. Translated: CASSFSRTGTEAFF. V and J are TRBV28 and TRBJ1-1, with D unresolved. V was shortened by 6 bases and J by 5 bases, with 16 bases between the two germline ends. This CDR3 has 14 amino acids. CDR1 and CDR2 from the germline V gene are MDHEN and SYDVKM.

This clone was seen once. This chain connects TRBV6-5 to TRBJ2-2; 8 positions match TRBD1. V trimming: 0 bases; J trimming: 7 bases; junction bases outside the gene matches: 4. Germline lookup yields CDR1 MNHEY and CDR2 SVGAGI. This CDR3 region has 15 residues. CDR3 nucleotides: TGTGCCAGCAGTTACTCAACAGGGGGGCGCGGGGAGCTGTTTTTT. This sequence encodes CASSYSTGGRGELFF.

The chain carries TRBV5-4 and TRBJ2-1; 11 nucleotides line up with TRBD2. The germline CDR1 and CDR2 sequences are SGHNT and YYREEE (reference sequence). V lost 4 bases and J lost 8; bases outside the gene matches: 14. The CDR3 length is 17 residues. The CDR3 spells CASSPGTSGSFLYEQFF. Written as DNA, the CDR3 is TGTGCCAGCAGCCCAGGCACTAGCGGGAGCTTTTTGTATGAGCAGTTCTTC.

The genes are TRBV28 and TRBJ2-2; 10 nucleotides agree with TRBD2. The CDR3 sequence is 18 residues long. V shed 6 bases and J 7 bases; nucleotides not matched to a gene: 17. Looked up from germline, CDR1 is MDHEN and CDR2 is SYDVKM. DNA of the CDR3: TGTGCCAGCAGCCTAGGGGGGGCTAGCGGGAGTAGGTTCGGGGAGCTGTTTTTT. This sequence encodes CASSLGGASGSRFGELFF.

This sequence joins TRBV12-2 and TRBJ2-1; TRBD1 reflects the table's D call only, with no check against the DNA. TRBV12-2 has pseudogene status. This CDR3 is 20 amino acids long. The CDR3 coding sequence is TGTGCAAGTCGCCCAACTTCGAAATACCCGGAACAGGGGGATGACAATGAGCAGTTCTTC. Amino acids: CASRPTSKYPEQGDDNEQFF.

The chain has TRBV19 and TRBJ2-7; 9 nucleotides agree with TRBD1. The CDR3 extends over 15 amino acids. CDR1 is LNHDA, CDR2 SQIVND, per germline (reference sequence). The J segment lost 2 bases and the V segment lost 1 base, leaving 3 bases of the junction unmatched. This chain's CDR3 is CASSIVQGAPYEQYF. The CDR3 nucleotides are TGTGCCAGTAGTATAGTACAGGGGGCACCCTACGAGCAGTACTTC. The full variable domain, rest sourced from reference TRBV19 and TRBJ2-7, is DGGITQSPKYLFRKEGQNVTLSCEQNLNHDAMYWYRQDPGQGLRLIYYSQIVNDFQKGDIAEGYSVSREKKESFPLTVTSAQKNPTAFYLCASSIVQGAPYEQYFGPGTRLTVT.

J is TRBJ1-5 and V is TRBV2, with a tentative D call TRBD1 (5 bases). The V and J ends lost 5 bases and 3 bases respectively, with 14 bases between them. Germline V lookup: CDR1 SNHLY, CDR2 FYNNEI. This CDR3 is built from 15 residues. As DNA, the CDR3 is TGTGCCAGCAGTTGGGGGGTAGGGGCCAATCAGCCCCAGCATTTT. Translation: CASSWGVGANQPQHF.